These 24 T cell receptor beta chains were sequenced from one sample in a study of T cell clonality in common variable immunodeficiency. Assay used: immunoSEQ multiplex PCR; TCRdb lists only in-frame clones, some missing. This sample shows approximately 40,000 clones and no singletons; over 8% rests with the ten largest. The sample consisted of peripheral blood mononuclear cells. Receptors originate from a person aged 18 to 75 in good health.

The sample holds many counts of this clone. CDR3 bases read: TGTGCCAGCAGGGGACAGGGGAAAGAGACC. Translating it yields CASRGQGKET. The whole CDR3 reads CASRGQGKETQYF. The chain combines TRBV2 with TRBJ2-5; 10 nucleotides match TRBD1. The CDR3 end falls 3 residues outside the read, so it is completed with the germline J gene. The germline V gene encodes CDR1 SNHLY and CDR2 FYNNEI. CDR3 size: 13 residues. With 6 bases clipped from V and 3 bases from J, the junction kept 1 base outside the gene matches.

This clone was seen many times. The CDR3 sequence: CASSGTGSSGANVLTF. The covered CDR3 bases are TGCGCCAGCAGCGGTACAGGGAGCTCTGGGGCCAACGTC. The V call is TRBV10-2, the J call TRBJ2-6; possibly TRBD1 for D (6 bases). Coverage ceases 3 residues before the CDR3 finishes, and the germline J gene fills in the end. The germline V gene has CDR1 WSHSY and CDR2 SAAADI. V lost 6 bases to trimming and J lost 0 bases, with 12 bases between them. This CDR3 is built from 16 residues.

This clone has at least ten counts. The CDR3 extends 3 residues past the end of the read, so its final part is completed from the germline J gene. This chain links TRBV7-3 with TRBJ2-1, with D perhaps given as TRBD1 or TRBD2 (6 bases each). The V end was cut by 5 bases, the J end by 5 bases, with 19 bases between. This CDR3 has 16 amino acids. Germline V gene lookup returns CDR1 SGHTA and CDR2 FQGTGA. Incomplete CDR3 DNA: TGTGCCAGCAGCCCAGGCCCCGGAGGGGGTAACAATGAG. Its protein product is CASSPGPGGGNNE. The CDR3 reads in full as CASSPGPGGGNNEQFF.

This clone was picked up many times. The CDR3 end falls 3 residues outside the read, so it is completed with the germline J gene. The V and J genes are TRBV20-1 and TRBJ1-5; no definite D call. The V gene's germline CDR1 is DFQATT and CDR2 SNEGSKA (reference sequence). The CDR3 contains 16 residues. The V end was cut by 0 bases, the J end by 4 bases, with 16 bases between. This chain's CDR3 is CSARDPIRRGNQPQHF. CDR3 DNA, as far as it was read: TGCAGTGCTAGAGACCCTATTAGACGGGGAAATCAGCCC.

This clone has only a few counts. The read terminates 3 residues before the CDR3 end, so the remaining end is supplied by the germline J gene. The J gene is TRBJ2-7, the V gene TRBV10-3; D may be TRBD1 (5 bases). The CDR3 is 12 residues long. Germline values: CDR1 ENHRY, CDR2 SYGVKD. Trimming pared 5 bases from V and 6 bases from J, leaving 11 bases between. The covered CDR3 bases are TGTGCCATCAGTCCCTTGGGGCTCGAG. Its protein product is CAISPLGLE. The entire CDR3 reads CAISPLGLEQYF.

This clone was counted at least ten times. Read coverage stops 3 residues before the CDR3 terminus; the germline J gene supplies the remainder. The rearrangement joins TRBV11-3 to TRBJ1-6, with D possibly being TRBD1 (6 bases). This CDR3 has 12 amino acids. V lost 5 bases to trimming and J lost 7 bases, with 6 bases between them. Germline V lookup: CDR1 SGHNT, CDR2 YENEEA. CDR3 in amino acids: CASSTGNSPLHF. CDR3 DNA (partial): TGTGCCAGCAGCACAGGGAATTCACCC.

This clone was detected ten times or more. Germline and junction disagree at one end, which may indicate a read error. The sequenced fragment ends 3 residues before the CDR3 boundary, so the rest is inferred from the germline J gene. The chain carries TRBV30 and TRBJ2-3; 7 nucleotides align to TRBD1. Germline-derived CDR1 and CDR2 are GTSNPN and SVGIG (reference sequence). CDR3 length: 12 residues. The chain's CDR3 is CAWTTGSETQYF. The sequenced CDR3 bases are TGTGCCTGGACGACAGGGTCAGAGACG.

With respect to this clone: The read is 3 residues too short to cover the CDR3 end, so that end is filled in from the germline J gene. This chain connects TRBV2 to TRBJ2-7, with 7 bases matching TRBD2. From germline, CDR1 is SNHLY and CDR2 FYNNEI. Germline trimming cut 6 bases from V and 4 bases from J; bases unmatched to any gene: 9. This CDR3 contains 14 residues. The sequenced CDR3 bases are TGTGCCAGCAGGGCGGCGGGAGTGGGATACGAG. Amino acid sequence: CASRAAGVGYE. The whole CDR3 reads CASRAAGVGYEQYF.

This clone has ten or more counts. The read is 3 residues too short to cover the CDR3 end, so that end is filled in from the germline J gene. The genes are TRBV5-1 and TRBJ1-5; 8 bases match TRBD1. Germline CDR1 SGHRS, CDR2 YFSETQ. V trimming: 4 bases; J trimming: 3 bases; junction bases outside the gene matches: 6. This CDR3 contains 15 residues. CDR3 sequence: CASSRTGQNNQPQHF. The part of the CDR3 DNA that was read is TGCGCCAGCAGCCGGACAGGGCAAAACAATCAGCCC.

In its sample, this clone was seen many times. The read stops 3 residues short of the end of the CDR3; the missing end is completed from the germline J gene. The chain is built from TRBV5-1 and TRBJ1-2; possible D gene TRBD1, 5 bases. Between the trimmed V and J ends, which lost 3 bases and 1 base, there was a span of 13 bases. Germline V gene lookup returns CDR1 SGHRS and CDR2 YFSETQ. The CDR3 is 15 amino acids. The CDR3 sequence is CASSSGWGGNYGYTF. The sequenced part of the CDR3 DNA is TGCGCCAGCAGCTCCGGATGGGGGGGTAACTATGGC.

This clone has a count of ten or more. The observed sequence ends 3 residues before the CDR3 terminus, with the missing tail filled in from the germline J gene. The chain combines TRBV9 with TRBJ2-3, with D maybe TRBD2 (6 bases). Germline CDR1 reads SGDLS; CDR2 reads YYNGEE. This CDR3 is built from 15 residues. The V end lost 0 bases, the J end lost 6 bases, and 14 bases lay between the germline ends. Incomplete CDR3 DNA: TGTGCCAGCAGCGTAGAGGGGAGGCCCTTTGATACG. Its translation is CASSVEGRPFDT. The CDR3 as a whole reads CASSVEGRPFDTQYF.

A word on this clone: The read halts 3 residues ahead of the CDR3 end, with the missing end drawn from the germline J gene. V gene TRBV20-1 combines with J gene TRBJ2-7, with 8 positions matching TRBD1. From germline, CDR1 is DFQATT and CDR2 SNEGSKA (reference sequence). The CDR3 contains 16 residues. V shed 3 bases, J shed 0 bases, and the junction held 10 bases outside the gene matches. The sequenced CDR3 bases are TGCAGTGCTAGCCTCAGATGGGACAGGAGCTCCTACGAG. Translating gives CSASLRWDRSSYE. The CDR3 in its entirety is CSASLRWDRSSYEQYF.

The sample holds many counts of this clone. The CDR3 is cut off 3 residues early in the read; its end comes from the germline J gene. The rearrangement links TRBV7-2 to TRBJ2-5; TRBD2 matches 11 bases. The ends lost 8 bases at V and 4 bases at J; junction bases unmatched: 9. Germline V lookup: CDR1 SGHTA, CDR2 FQGNSA. The CDR3 contains 15 residues. CDR3 protein: CASARVAGGGETQYF. The CDR3 bases that were read are TGTGCCAGCGCTAGAGTAGCGGGAGGGGGAGAGACC.

This clone has just a few counts. The CDR3 end falls 3 residues outside the read, so it is completed with the germline J gene. V and J are TRBV11-3 and TRBJ2-3, with 8 nucleotides matching TRBD1. Germline V lookup: CDR1 SGHNT, CDR2 YENEEA. The length of the CDR3 is 15 residues. CDR3 bases read: TGTGCCAGCAGCTTAGGGGGACAGGTAAATCAGCCG. It is translated as CASSLGGQVNQP. The entire CDR3 protein is CASSLGGQVNQPQYF. Full variable domain (remainder filled in from reference TRBV11-3 and TRBJ2-3): EAGVVQSPRYKIIEKKQPVAFWCNPISGHNTLYWYLQNLGQGPELLIRYENEEAVDDSQLPKDRFSAERLKGVDSTLKIQPAELGDSAVYLCASSLGGQVNQPQYFGPGTRLTVL.

This clone was seen at least ten times. The CDR3 is cut off 3 residues early in the read; its end comes from the germline J gene. The chain joins TRBV7-3 to TRBJ2-3, with 8 bases aligning to TRBD2. The CDR3 is 15 residues long. J was trimmed by 5 bases and V by 0 bases; bases with no gene match: 4. The germline V gene encodes CDR1 SGHTA and CDR2 FQGTGA. CDR3 protein: CASSLTPGGGDTQYF. CDR3 bases read: TGTGCCAGCAGCTTAACACCGGGAGGGGGAGATACG.

This clone was counted ten times or more. Read data end 3 residues before the CDR3 end; the end is taken from the germline J gene. The chain uses TRBV7-3 and TRBJ2-6, with 10 positions matching TRBD2. V shed 6 bases, J shed 0 bases, and the junction held 5 bases outside the gene matches. CDR3 size: 17 residues. From germline, CDR1 is SGHTA and CDR2 FQGTGA. CDR3 DNA (partial): TGTGCCAGCAGTCCCCTAGCGGGGGTCTCTGGGGCCAACGTC. Protein: CASSPLAGVSGANV. The CDR3 in full is CASSPLAGVSGANVLTF.

This clone occurred many times. Read data end 3 residues before the CDR3 end; the end is taken from the germline J gene. The chain has TRBV7-8 and TRBJ2-5, with TRBD1 matching 9 bases. This CDR3 has 14 residues. V gave up 5 bases and J gave up 2 bases; unmatched junction bases: 3. Germline CDR1 reads SGHVS; CDR2 reads FQNEAQ. The part of the CDR3 DNA that was read is TGTGCCAGCAGCCCAGGGACAGGGCAAGAGACC. Translation gives CASSPGTGQET. The CDR3, in full, reads CASSPGTGQETQYF.

Concerning this clone: The read comes to an end 3 residues before the CDR3 does, leaving the germline J gene to fill in the end. The chain is built from TRBV30 and TRBJ2-3; 7 bases align to TRBD2. Per germline, CDR1 GTSNPN and CDR2 SVGIG (reference sequence). V was clipped by 3 bases and J by 1 base; unmatched bases: 4. The CDR3 spans 14 residues. CDR3 sequence: CAWSLGGGTDTQYF. The DNA read from the CDR3 is TGTGCCTGGAGCCTGGGGGGGGGCACAGATACG.

The table lists this clone with a few counts. The sequence runs out 3 residues before the end of the CDR3; the remainder is reconstructed from the germline J gene. V gene TRBV7-9 combines with J gene TRBJ1-1; D possibly corresponds to TRBD1 (5 bases). Trimming removed 7 bases from V and 5 bases from J, with 20 bases in between. Per the germline V gene, CDR1 is SEHNR and CDR2 is FQNEAQ (reference sequence). CDR3 length equals 15 residues. CDR3 amino acids: CASNTLGQGETEAFF. CDR3 bases read: TGTGCCAGCAACACCCTGGGGCAGGGCGAGACTGAA.

This clone has ten or more counts. Sequencing ends 3 residues short of the CDR3 end; the germline J gene provides the rest. The rearrangement links TRBV20-1 to TRBJ2-7; possible D gene TRBD2, 5 bases. The CDR3 consists of 14 residues. The ends were cut back, 6 bases at V and 2 bases at J, with 17 bases in the middle. Germline V gives CDR1 DFQATT, CDR2 SNEGSKA (reference sequence). CDR3 bases read: TGCAGTGCCCCCCATAGCGTAGGGACCTACGAG. The encoded protein is CSAPHSVGTYE. The CDR3 reads in full as CSAPHSVGTYEQYF.

This clone showed up many times. The chain's CDR3 is CASSGTGGRSQPQHF. Partial CDR3 DNA: TGTGCCAGCAGTGGGACAGGGGGCCGTAGTCAGCCC. The rearrangement joins TRBV6-1 to TRBJ1-5; TRBD1 aligns across 11 bases. The read comes to an end 3 residues before the CDR3 does, leaving the germline J gene to fill in the end. CDR1 and CDR2 from the germline V gene are MNHNS and SASEGT. The CDR3 covers 15 residues. The junction had 5 bases not matched to a gene; V was cut back by 4 bases and J by 6 bases.

This clone occurred many times. The read terminates 3 residues ahead of where the CDR3 ends, so the germline J gene completes it. V gene TRBV6-1 combines with J gene TRBJ2-7, with 9 positions matching TRBD1. Germline CDR1 and CDR2: MNHNS and SASEGT. Trimming removed 0 bases from V and 2 bases from J; junction bases left unmatched: 5. This CDR3 comprises 16 residues. The covered CDR3 bases are TGTGCCAGCAGTGAAGCCCCGGGACAGGGACCCTACGAG. As protein: CASSEAPGQGPYE. The CDR3 in its entirety is CASSEAPGQGPYEQYF.

This clone came up many times. The read ends 3 residues shy of where the CDR3 ends; the end is completed using the germline J gene. The rearrangement joins TRBV30 to TRBJ2-5, with D maybe TRBD1 (7 bases). V gave up 1 base and J gave up 5 bases, with 17 bases separating them. Germline V gene sequence: CDR1 GTSNPN, CDR2 SVGIG (reference sequence). This CDR3 spans 15 amino acids. CDR3 amino acids: CAWSGQGLSAETQYF. The part of the CDR3 DNA that was read is TGTGCCTGGAGTGGACAGGGACTCTCCGCGGAGACC.

At least ten counts were recorded for this clone. Read data end 3 residues before the CDR3 end; the end is taken from the germline J gene. V gene TRBV5-1 combines with J gene TRBJ2-1; 10 bases match TRBD2. V lost 4 bases, J lost 7 bases, and 8 bases stayed unmatched. The length of the CDR3 is 15 residues. From germline, CDR1 is SGHRS and CDR2 YFSETQ. Incomplete CDR3 DNA: TGCGCCAGCAGCGAAGCTAGCGGGAGAGGTAATGAG. The encoded protein is CASSEASGRGNE. The full CDR3 protein is CASSEASGRGNEQFF. Supplemented by reference TRBV5-1 and TRBJ2-1, the full variable domain reads KAGVTQTPRYLIKTRGQQVTLSCSPISGHRSVSWYQQTPGQGLQFLFEYFSETQRNKGNFPGRFSGRQFSNSRSEMNVSTLELGDSALYLCASSEASGRGNEQFFGPGTRLTVL.